Listed here are 22 T cell receptor beta chains from one sample, sequenced in a study of blood T cell repertoires in COVID-19 (dated by TCRdb to 2019 to 2021). Library construction relied on the immunoSEQ multiplex PCR assay. In TCRdb, the immuneACCESS table is reduced to in-frame sequences with V and J assigned. These tables do not hold every clone; where another copy was compared, an unresolved V gene accounts for under half, and the others remain unexplained. This sample is represented by 75,000 to 90,000 clones; 80% of them were singletons. More than 10% of the sample belongs to the ten largest clones. The sample was peripheral blood. These receptors were collected from a woman between 40 and 55 years old with active or convalescent COVID-19.

CDR3 region: CASSSSSGSNSPLHF. CDR3 bases: TGTGCCAGCAGCTCCTCCTCAGGGTCTAATTCACCCCTCCACTTT. The chain couples TRBV7-2 to TRBJ1-6; D is perhaps TRBD1 (5 bases). V lost 4 bases and J 6 bases, leaving 13 bases between the germline ends. The germline gives CDR1 SGHTA, CDR2 FQGNSA. The CDR3 is 15 amino acids.

The J gene is TRBJ2-2, the V gene TRBV25-1; TRBD1 might be the D (6 bases). The V gene's germline CDR1 is MGHDK and CDR2 SYGVNS. The CDR3 length is 14 residues. Trimming stripped 4 bases from V and 3 bases from J, with 9 bases between. Here the CDR3 DNA reads TGTGCCAGCAGTGCTAACAGGGACACCGGGGAGCTGTTTTTT. Translation: CASSANRDTGELFF.

This clone was seen only once. This chain links TRBV5-4 with TRBJ2-5, with D unclear. The CDR3 runs to 13 residues. The germline CDR1 and CDR2 sequences are SGHNT and YYREEE (reference sequence). V gave up 3 bases and J gave up 1 base, with 7 bases separating them. CDR3 sequence reads: CASSYRVQETQYF. CDR3 in DNA: TGTGCCAGCAGCTACCGGGTCCAAGAGACCCAGTACTTC.

There are a few counts of this clone. This rearrangement joins TRBV7-8 to TRBJ2-1; 12 bases are a match to TRBD2. This CDR3 has 21 amino acids. Germline loops: CDR1 SGHVS, CDR2 FQNEAQ. V trimming: 0 bases; J trimming: 8 bases; junction bases outside the gene matches: 20. The chain's CDR3 is CASSLARRDRAGLAGLYEQFF. The CDR3 coding sequence is TGTGCCAGCAGCTTAGCCCGCCGAGACAGGGCCGGACTAGCGGGACTCTATGAGCAGTTCTTC.

The CDR3 protein is CATSMEGVYRAGYTF. DNA of the CDR3: TGTGCCACCTCAATGGAGGGCGTATATCGGGCGGGCTACACCTTC. V gene TRBV28 combines with J gene TRBJ1-2; D gene uncertain. Trimming stripped 10 bases from V and 8 bases from J, with 26 bases between. The CDR3 is 15 amino acids. Germline CDR1 reads MDHEN; CDR2 reads SYDVKM.

This clone was seen a handful of times. The rearrangement uses TRBV30 and TRBJ1-5; perhaps TRBD1 as D (5 bases). Germline assignment: CDR1 GTSNPN and CDR2 SVGIG (reference sequence). This CDR3 comprises 13 residues. V was pared by 3 bases and J by 5 bases, with 11 bases between. CDR3 protein: CAWSADSDQPQHF. The CDR3 nucleotides are TGTGCCTGGAGCGCAGACAGTGATCAGCCCCAGCATTTT.

The chain has TRBV15 and TRBJ2-1, with 7 bases matching TRBD2. The CDR3 is made up of 15 amino acids. Unmatched junction bases numbered 8, after V lost 3 bases and J lost 6 bases. Germline assignment: CDR1 LNHNV and CDR2 YYDKDF (reference sequence). CDR3 loop: CATSSQRESGNEQFF. CDR3 nucleotide sequence: TGTGCCACCAGCAGCCAGCGGGAATCGGGCAATGAGCAGTTCTTC.

The chain has TRBV19 and TRBJ2-4, with D possibly TRBD1 on 6 matching bases. The germline V gene encodes CDR1 LNHDA and CDR2 SQIVND (reference sequence). There are 15 residues in the CDR3. Trimming shortened V by 5 bases and J by 3 bases, and 14 bases separated the two germline ends. Here the CDR3 DNA reads TGTGCCAGTAGTTTCGAGGGGACATTCAAAAACATTCAGTACTTC. Its protein is CASSFEGTFKNIQYF. Supplemented by reference TRBV19 and TRBJ2-4, the full variable domain reads DGGITQSPKYLFRKEGQNVTLSCEQNLNHDAMYWYRQDPGQGLRLIYYSQIVNDFQKGDIAEGYSVSREKKESFPLTVTSAQKNPTAFYLCASSFEGTFKNIQYFGAGTRLSVL.

This chain connects TRBV5-4 to TRBJ1-5; 8 bases map to TRBD1. The junction had 5 bases not matched to a gene; V was cut back by 3 bases and J by 0 bases. Germline V gives CDR1 SGHNT, CDR2 YYREEE (reference sequence). The CDR3 totals 16 residues. CDR3 in amino acids: CASSSRQGSSNQPQHF. The CDR3, as DNA: TGTGCCAGCAGCTCCAGACAGGGGAGTAGCAATCAGCCCCAGCATTTT.

This chain connects TRBV12-3 or TRBV12-4 to TRBJ2-1, with D uncertain. The CDR3 contains 12 residues. The V end lost 6 bases, the J end lost 10 bases, and 13 bases lay between the germline ends. The CDR3 coding sequence is TGTGCCAGCAGCCAAGAGCAAGAAGAGCAGTTCTTC. This encodes CASSQEQEEQFF.

This clone was observed a few times. J is TRBJ2-7 and V is TRBV5-5; D remains ambiguous. The germline V gene encodes CDR1 SGHKS and CDR2 YYEKEE (reference sequence). The V and J ends lost 0 bases and 2 bases respectively, with 9 bases between them. The CDR3 runs to 14 residues. In DNA form, the CDR3 reads TGTGCCAGCAGCTTGGGTGCAGGTACCTACGAGCAGTACTTC. Its protein product is CASSLGAGTYEQYF.

The chain couples TRBV6-5 to TRBJ1-4, with a possible D match to TRBD1 (6 bases). Trimming stripped 2 bases from V and 8 bases from J, with 15 bases between. The CDR3 covers 15 residues. Germline CDR1 reads MNHEY; CDR2 reads SVGAGI. CDR3 sequence reads: CASSYGDEQGEKLFF. The DNA for the CDR3 is TGTGCCAGCAGTTACGGGGACGAACAGGGAGAAAAACTGTTTTTT.

The CDR3 DNA sequence: TGTGCCAGCAGTTATAACCAGGCAAACAGGTACTCCTACGAGCAGTACTTC. This encodes CASSYNQANRYSYEQYF. The genes are TRBV6-2 or TRBV6-3 and TRBJ2-7; maybe TRBD1 (5 bases). The CDR3 totals 17 residues. The V and J ends lost 3 bases and 0 bases respectively, with 18 bases between them. Germline V gene data show CDR1 as MNHEY and CDR2 as SVGEGT.

This clone was found once. This sequence joins TRBV10-3 and TRBJ2-5; 7 bases are a match to TRBD2. V dropped 6 bases and J dropped 2; count of bases not matched to a gene: 3. This CDR3 is built from 13 residues. Germline V gene sequence: CDR1 ENHRY, CDR2 SYGVKD. Written as DNA, the CDR3 is TGTGCCATCAGCGCGGGGGTACAAGAGACCCAGTACTTC. It translates to CAISAGVQETQYF.

The chain combines TRBV14 with TRBJ1-1; D is ambiguous. The germline gives CDR1 SGHDN, CDR2 FVKESK. This CDR3 spans 13 amino acids. Trimming pared 2 bases from V and 1 base from J, leaving 5 bases between. The DNA of the CDR3 is TGTGCCAGCAGCCAAATGGCGAACACTGAAGCTTTCTTT. Its translation is CASSQMANTEAFF.

This sequence joins TRBV27 and TRBJ1-6; D is perhaps TRBD1 (6 bases). The germline V gene has CDR1 MNHEY and CDR2 SMNVEV (reference sequence). V gave up 3 bases and J gave up 6 bases, with 12 bases separating them. The CDR3 length is 15 residues. Here the CDR3 reads CASSFSLGGNSPLHF. CDR3 sequence (DNA): TGTGCCAGCAGTTTCTCTCTAGGGGGTAATTCACCCCTCCACTTT.

The chain combines TRBV7-8 with TRBJ2-2; 8 nucleotides line up with TRBD2. The germline V gene has CDR1 SGHVS and CDR2 FQNEAQ. The CDR3 is made up of 15 amino acids. V gave up 8 bases and J gave up 6 bases; unmatched junction bases: 11. The CDR3 protein is CASGGQSGRPGELFF. The DNA for the CDR3 is TGTGCCAGCGGGGGGCAAAGCGGGAGACCCGGGGAGCTGTTTTTT.

The chain combines TRBV24-1 with TRBJ2-2; maybe TRBD1 (6 bases). V was cut by 0 bases and J by 0 bases, with 7 bases left in between. This CDR3 is built from 16 residues. Germline-derived CDR1 and CDR2 are KGHDR and SFDVKD. The CDR3 nucleotides read TGTGCCACCAGTGATTTGGAGGGGGCGAACACCGGGGAGCTGTTTTTT. Its translation: CATSDLEGANTGELFF.

The gene calls are TRBV19 and TRBJ2-3; D remains unclear. CDR1 and CDR2 from the germline V gene are LNHDA and SQIVND (reference sequence). Trimming removed 3 bases from V and 1 base from J, with 5 bases in between. This CDR3 contains 13 residues. CDR3 nucleotide sequence: TGTGCCAGTAGTATCCGGGGCACAGATACGCAGTATTTT. Translation: CASSIRGTDTQYF.

The V gene is TRBV7-8, the J gene TRBJ1-1, with TRBD1 matching 8 bases. The CDR3 has 15 amino acids. V lost 6 bases, J lost 2 bases, and 8 bases stayed unmatched. Germline loops: CDR1 SGHVS, CDR2 FQNEAQ. CDR3 in DNA: TGTGCCAGCAGTCGGACGACAGGGGTTAACACTGAAGCTTTCTTT. It translates to CASSRTTGVNTEAFF.

This clone was counted between two and nine times. This sequence joins TRBV3-1 (or the pseudogene TRBV3-2) and TRBJ2-7; D is perhaps TRBD1 (5 bases). CDR3 length: 13 residues. The V end lost 9 bases, the J end lost 2 bases, and 14 bases lay between the germline ends. Germline V gene sequence: CDR1 LGHDT, CDR2 YNNKEL (reference sequence). The CDR3 sequence is CASQRTGTYEQYF. The CDR3, as DNA: TGTGCCAGTCAACGAACAGGAACCTACGAGCAGTACTTC.

The chain combines TRBV5-4 with TRBJ2-1, with TRBD2 matching 7 bases. With V trimmed by 0 bases and J by 1 base, 7 bases remained unmatched. The CDR3 runs 17 residues. Germline V gives CDR1 SGHNT, CDR2 YYREEE (reference sequence). CDR3 region: CASSLATMRGSYNEQFF. CDR3 nucleotides: TGTGCCAGCAGCTTGGCCACAATGCGGGGGTCCTACAATGAGCAGTTCTTC.